Below, 10 T cell receptor beta chains from the same sample are listed, as sequenced in a study of blood T cell repertoires in COVID-19. Using immunoSEQ multiplex PCR, the repertoire was profiled, and TCRdb retains in-frame clones only, with some absent. The sample includes around 160,000 clones, roughly 84% of them seen just once. Sequencing was carried out using PBMCs or T cells enriched from blood (not recorded which). Receptors originate from a woman aged 50 to 65 who had been exposed to COVID-19.

The J gene is TRBJ2-4, the V gene TRBV18; 7 positions agree with TRBD2. Unmatched junction bases numbered 6, after V lost 1 base and J lost 6 bases. CDR3 size: 15 residues. Germline CDR1 reads KGHSH; CDR2 reads LQKENI. In DNA, the CDR3 is TGTGCCAGCTCACCACGCCGGGGGGAACCAAACATTCAGTACTTC. It translates to CASSPRRGEPNIQYF.

The chain combines TRBV7-2 with TRBJ2-3, with D maybe TRBD2 (7 bases). The V gene lost 0 bases and the J gene lost 5 bases, with 15 bases spanning the gap. Germline V gene data show CDR1 as SGHTA and CDR2 as FQGNSA. The CDR3 loop spans 16 amino acids. The CDR3 nucleotides read TGTGCCAGCAGCTTAGCGGCGGGGGCGGGGGAAGATACGCAGTATTTT. This sequence encodes CASSLAAGAGEDTQYF.

The V call is TRBV2, the J call TRBJ2-3, with TRBD2 matching over 10 bases. The CDR3 totals 13 residues. CDR1 SNHLY and CDR2 FYNNEI come from the germline V gene. The ends lost 8 bases at V and 4 bases at J; junction bases unmatched: 3. The CDR3 reads CASGSGGPDTQYF. The CDR3 DNA reads as TGTGCCAGCGGTAGCGGGGGGCCAGATACGCAGTATTTT. Based on the CDR3 plus reference TRBV2 and TRBJ2-3, the full variable domain is EPEVTQTPSHQVTQMGQEVILRCVPISNHLYFYWYRQILGQKVEFLVSFYNNEISEKSEIFDDQFSVERPDGSNFTLKIRSTKLEDSAMYFCASGSGGPDTQYFGPGTRLTVL.

The genes are TRBV28 and TRBJ1-2; 9 positions agree with TRBD1. Per germline, CDR1 MDHEN and CDR2 SYDVKM. The CDR3 is made up of 12 amino acids. V dropped 5 bases and J dropped 7; count of bases not matched to a gene: 2. This CDR3 reads CASSRTGAGYTF. The DNA of the CDR3 is TGTGCCAGCAGTCGGACAGGGGCTGGCTACACCTTC.

V and J are TRBV7-8 and TRBJ1-6, with a tentative D call TRBD1 (5 bases). V lost 0 bases, J lost 5 bases, and 5 bases lay in between. The CDR3 has 14 residues. The germline gives CDR1 SGHVS, CDR2 FQNEAQ. The CDR3 DNA reads as TGTGCCAGCAGCTTAGCAGGGGATAATTCACCCCTCCACTTT. It yields the protein CASSLAGDNSPLHF.

This chain joins TRBV11-2 and TRBJ2-5, with TRBD2 identical over 8 bases. The trim removed 5 bases at V and 4 bases at J, leaving 12 bases unmatched. The V gene's germline CDR1 is SGHAT and CDR2 FQNNGV. The CDR3 is 16 residues long. The CDR3 loop reads CASSRVGGAKSETQYF. DNA of the CDR3: TGTGCCAGCAGCCGCGTCGGGGGGGCGAAGTCAGAGACCCAGTACTTC.

This clone has only one observation. The V and J genes are TRBV10-3 and TRBJ1-2, with 10 bases aligning to TRBD1. CDR1 and CDR2 (germline): ENHRY, SYGVKD. V lost 3 bases to trimming and J lost 8 bases; unmatched junction nucleotides: 9. This CDR3 is built from 15 residues. CDR3 amino acids: CAISDGGTGAGGYTF. DNA for the CDR3: TGTGCCATCAGTGATGGCGGGACAGGGGCGGGAGGCTACACCTTC.

This chain joins TRBV5-4 and TRBJ2-7, with unresolved D. The CDR3 spans 12 residues. V was pared by 3 bases and J by 2 bases, with 6 bases between. CDR1 is SGHNT, CDR2 YYREEE, per germline (reference sequence). The CDR3 region is CASSWWPYEQYF. The CDR3 region has the DNA TGTGCCAGCAGCTGGTGGCCCTACGAGCAGTACTTC.

The rearrangement joins TRBV4-2 to TRBJ1-1, with TRBD1 matching 11 bases. The J segment lost 5 bases and the V segment lost 3 bases, leaving 5 bases of the junction unmatched. The CDR3 covers 15 residues. CDR1 LGHNA and CDR2 YNFKEQ come from the germline V gene. CDR3 sequence: CASSHAGTGGTEAFF. CDR3 DNA sequence: TGTGCCAGCAGCCATGCCGGGACAGGGGGGACTGAAGCTTTCTTT.

The chain joins TRBV12-5 to TRBJ2-4, with 9 bases that match TRBD1. The J segment lost 6 bases and the V segment lost 1 base, leaving 10 bases of the junction unmatched. This CDR3 is 17 amino acids long. Germline CDR1 is LGHNT and CDR2 is FRNRAP. CDR3: CASGLASSNRGPNIQYF. The CDR3 DNA follows: TGTGCTAGTGGTTTGGCAAGCTCTAACAGGGGGCCAAACATTCAGTACTTC.